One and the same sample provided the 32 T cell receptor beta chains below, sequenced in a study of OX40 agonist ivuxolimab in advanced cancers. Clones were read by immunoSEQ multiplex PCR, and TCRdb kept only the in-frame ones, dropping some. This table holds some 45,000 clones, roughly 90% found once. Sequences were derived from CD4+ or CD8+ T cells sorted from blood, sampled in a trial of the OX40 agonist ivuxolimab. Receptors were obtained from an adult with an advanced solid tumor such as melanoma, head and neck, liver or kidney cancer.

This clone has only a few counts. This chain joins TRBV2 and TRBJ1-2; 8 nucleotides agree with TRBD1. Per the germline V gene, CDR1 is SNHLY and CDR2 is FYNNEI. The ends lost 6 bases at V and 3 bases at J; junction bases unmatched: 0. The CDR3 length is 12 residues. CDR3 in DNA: TGTGCCAGCAGACAGGGGGACTATGGCTACACCTTC. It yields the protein CASRQGDYGYTF.

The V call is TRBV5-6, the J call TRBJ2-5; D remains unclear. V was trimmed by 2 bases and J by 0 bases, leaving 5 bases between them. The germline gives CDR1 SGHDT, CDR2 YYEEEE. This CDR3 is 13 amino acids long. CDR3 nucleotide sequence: TGTGCCAGCAGCTTAGAGGACCAAGAGACCCAGTACTTC. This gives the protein CASSLEDQETQYF.

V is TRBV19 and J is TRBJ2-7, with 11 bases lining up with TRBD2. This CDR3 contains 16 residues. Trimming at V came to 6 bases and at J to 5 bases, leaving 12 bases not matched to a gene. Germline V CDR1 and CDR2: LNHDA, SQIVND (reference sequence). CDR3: CASSESTGLAVHEQYF. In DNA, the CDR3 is TGTGCCAGTAGCGAGTCGACGGGACTAGCGGTACACGAGCAGTACTTC.

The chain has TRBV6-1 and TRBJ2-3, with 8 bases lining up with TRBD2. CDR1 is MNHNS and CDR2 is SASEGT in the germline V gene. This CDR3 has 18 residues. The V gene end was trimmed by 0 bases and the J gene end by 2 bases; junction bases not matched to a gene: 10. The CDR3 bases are TGTGCCAGCAGTGAAGCCGACCTCGGGGGGGCACCCACAGATACGCAGTATTTT. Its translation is CASSEADLGGAPTDTQYF.

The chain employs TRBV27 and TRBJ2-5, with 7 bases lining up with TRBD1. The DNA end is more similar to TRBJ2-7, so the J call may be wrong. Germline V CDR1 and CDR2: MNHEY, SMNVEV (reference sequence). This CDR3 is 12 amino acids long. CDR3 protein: CASSFHRGEQYF. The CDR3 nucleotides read TGTGCCAGCAGTTTCCACAGGGGCGAGCAGTACTTC.

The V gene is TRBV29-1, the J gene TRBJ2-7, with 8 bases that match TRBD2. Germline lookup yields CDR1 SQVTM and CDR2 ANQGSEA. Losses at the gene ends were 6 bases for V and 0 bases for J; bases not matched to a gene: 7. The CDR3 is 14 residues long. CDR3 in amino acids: CSVELAESSYEQYF. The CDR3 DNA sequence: TGCAGCGTAGAACTAGCGGAAAGCTCCTACGAGCAGTACTTC.

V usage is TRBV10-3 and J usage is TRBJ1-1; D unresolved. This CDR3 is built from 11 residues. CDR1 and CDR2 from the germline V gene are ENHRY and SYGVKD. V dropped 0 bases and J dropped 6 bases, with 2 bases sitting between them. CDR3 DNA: TGTGCCATCAGTGAGTCGGCTGAAGCTTTCTTT. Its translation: CAISESAEAFF.

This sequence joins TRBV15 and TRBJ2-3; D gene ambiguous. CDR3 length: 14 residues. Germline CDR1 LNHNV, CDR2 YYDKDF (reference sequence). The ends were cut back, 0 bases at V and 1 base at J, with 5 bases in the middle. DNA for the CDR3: TGTGCCACCAGCAGAGAAACTCGCACAGATACGCAGTATTTT. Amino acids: CATSRETRTDTQYF.

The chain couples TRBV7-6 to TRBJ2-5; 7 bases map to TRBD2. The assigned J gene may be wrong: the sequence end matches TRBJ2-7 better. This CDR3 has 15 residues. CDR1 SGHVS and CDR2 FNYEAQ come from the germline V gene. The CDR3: CASSLVGGSFNEQYF. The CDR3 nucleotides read TGTGCCAGCAGCTTAGTGGGCGGGAGCTTCAACGAGCAGTACTTC.

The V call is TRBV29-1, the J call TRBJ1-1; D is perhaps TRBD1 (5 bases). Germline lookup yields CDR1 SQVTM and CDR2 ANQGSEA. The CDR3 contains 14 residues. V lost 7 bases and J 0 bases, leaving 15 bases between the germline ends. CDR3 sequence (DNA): TGCAGCGGTTCGCGGGGGGGGATGAACACTGAAGCTTTCTTT. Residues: CSGSRGGMNTEAFF.

CDR3 DNA sequence: TGTGCCAGTAGTACTGGGACAGCCGAGCAGTACTTC. Its translation: CASSTGTAEQYF. The chain is built from TRBV19 and TRBJ2-7; 7 nucleotides line up with TRBD1. Germline assignment: CDR1 LNHDA and CDR2 SQIVND (reference sequence). The ends lost 4 bases at V and 6 bases at J; junction bases unmatched: 3. The CDR3 is 12 amino acids. The full variable domain, rest sourced from reference TRBV19 and TRBJ2-7, is DGGITQSPKYLFRKEGQNVTLSCEQNLNHDAMYWYRQDPGQGLRLIYYSQIVNDFQKGDIAEGYSVSREKKESFPLTVTSAQKNPTAFYLCASSTGTAEQYFGPGTRLTVT.

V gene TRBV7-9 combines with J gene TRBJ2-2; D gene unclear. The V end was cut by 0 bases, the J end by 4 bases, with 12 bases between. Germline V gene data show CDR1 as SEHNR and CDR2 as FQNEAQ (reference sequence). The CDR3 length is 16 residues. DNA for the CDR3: TGTGCCAGCAGCTTAGCGAGGCGTTCGACCACCGGGGAGCTGTTTTTT. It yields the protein CASSLARRSTTGELFF. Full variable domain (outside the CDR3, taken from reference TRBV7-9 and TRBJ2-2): DTGVSQNPRHKITKRGQNVTFRCDPISEHNRLYWYRQTLGQGPEFLTYFQNEAQLEKSRLLSDRFSAERPKGSFSTLEIQRTEQGDSAMYLCASSLARRSTTGELFFGEGSRLTVL.

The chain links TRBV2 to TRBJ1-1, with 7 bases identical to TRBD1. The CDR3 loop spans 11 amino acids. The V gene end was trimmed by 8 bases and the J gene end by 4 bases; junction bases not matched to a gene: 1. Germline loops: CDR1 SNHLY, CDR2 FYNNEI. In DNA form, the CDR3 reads TGTGCCAGCCAGGGGGGCACTGAAGCTTTCTTT. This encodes CASQGGTEAFF.

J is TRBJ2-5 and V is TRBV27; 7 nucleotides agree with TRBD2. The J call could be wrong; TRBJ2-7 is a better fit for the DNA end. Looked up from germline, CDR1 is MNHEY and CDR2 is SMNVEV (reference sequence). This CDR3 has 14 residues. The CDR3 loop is CASSYSSGVGEQYF. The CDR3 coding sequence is TGTGCCAGCAGTTACTCTAGCGGAGTTGGCGAGCAGTACTTC.

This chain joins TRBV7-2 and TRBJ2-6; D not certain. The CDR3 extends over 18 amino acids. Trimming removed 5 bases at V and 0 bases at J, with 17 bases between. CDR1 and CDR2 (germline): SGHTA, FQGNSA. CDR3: CASSPQVGVNSGANVLTF. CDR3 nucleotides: TGTGCCAGCAGCCCGCAAGTTGGGGTAAACTCTGGGGCCAACGTCCTGACTTTC.

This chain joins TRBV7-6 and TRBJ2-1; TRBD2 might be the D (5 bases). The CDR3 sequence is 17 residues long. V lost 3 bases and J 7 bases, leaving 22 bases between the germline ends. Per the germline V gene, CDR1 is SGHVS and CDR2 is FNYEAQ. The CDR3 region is CASSFGLRITGGNEQFF. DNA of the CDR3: TGTGCCAGCAGCTTCGGACTGCGAATTACCGGTGGGAATGAGCAGTTCTTC. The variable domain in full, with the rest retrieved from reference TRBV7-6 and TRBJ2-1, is GAGVSQSPRYKVTKRGQDVALRCDPISGHVSLYWYRQALGQGPEFLTYFNYEAQQDKSGLPNDRFSAERPEGSISTLTIQRTEQRDSAMYRCASSFGLRITGGNEQFFGPGTRLTVL.

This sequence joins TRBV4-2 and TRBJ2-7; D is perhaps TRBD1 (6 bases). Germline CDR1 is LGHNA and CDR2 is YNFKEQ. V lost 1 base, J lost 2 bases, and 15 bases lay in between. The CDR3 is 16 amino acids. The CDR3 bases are TGTGCCAGCAGCCAAGTTCAGGACAGCCTCGCCTACGAGCAGTACTTC. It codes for CASSQVQDSLAYEQYF.

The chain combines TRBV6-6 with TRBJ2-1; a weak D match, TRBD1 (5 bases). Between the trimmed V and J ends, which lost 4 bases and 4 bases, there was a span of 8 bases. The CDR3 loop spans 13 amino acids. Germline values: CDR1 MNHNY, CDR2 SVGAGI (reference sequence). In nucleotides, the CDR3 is TGTGCCAGCAGTTTTCGACAGTACAATGAGCAGTTCTTC. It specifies CASSFRQYNEQFF.

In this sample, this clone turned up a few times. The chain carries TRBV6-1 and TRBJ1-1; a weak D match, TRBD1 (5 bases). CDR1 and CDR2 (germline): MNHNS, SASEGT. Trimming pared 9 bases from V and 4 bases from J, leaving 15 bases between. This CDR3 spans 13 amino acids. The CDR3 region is CASTLGGITEAFF. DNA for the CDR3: TGTGCCAGTACACTTGGGGGGATCACTGAAGCTTTCTTT.

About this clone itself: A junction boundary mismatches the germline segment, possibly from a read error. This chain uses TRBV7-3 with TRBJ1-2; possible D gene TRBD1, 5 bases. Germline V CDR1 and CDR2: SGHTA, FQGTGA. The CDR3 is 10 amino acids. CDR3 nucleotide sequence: TGTGCCAGCAGCTTATTACAGGCTACTTTC. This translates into CASSLLQATF.

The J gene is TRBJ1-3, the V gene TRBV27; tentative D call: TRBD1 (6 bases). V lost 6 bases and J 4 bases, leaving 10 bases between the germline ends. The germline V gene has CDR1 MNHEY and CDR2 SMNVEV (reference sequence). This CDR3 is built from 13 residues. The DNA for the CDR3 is TGTGCCAGCAGGGGGACACCAGGAAACACCATATATTTT. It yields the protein CASRGTPGNTIYF.

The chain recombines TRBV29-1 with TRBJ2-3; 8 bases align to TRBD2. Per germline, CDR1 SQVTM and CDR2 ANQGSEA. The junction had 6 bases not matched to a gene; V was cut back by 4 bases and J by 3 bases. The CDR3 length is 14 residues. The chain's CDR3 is CSVGRAGVTDTQYF. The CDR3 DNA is TGCAGCGTTGGACGAGCGGGAGTGACAGATACGCAGTATTTT.

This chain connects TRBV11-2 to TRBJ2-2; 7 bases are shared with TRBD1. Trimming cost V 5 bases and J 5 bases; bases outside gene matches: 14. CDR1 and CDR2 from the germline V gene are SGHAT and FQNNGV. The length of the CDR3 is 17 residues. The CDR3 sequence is CASSPRPQTGMTGELFF. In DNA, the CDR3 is TGTGCCAGCAGCCCTCGACCTCAGACAGGGATGACCGGGGAGCTGTTTTTT.

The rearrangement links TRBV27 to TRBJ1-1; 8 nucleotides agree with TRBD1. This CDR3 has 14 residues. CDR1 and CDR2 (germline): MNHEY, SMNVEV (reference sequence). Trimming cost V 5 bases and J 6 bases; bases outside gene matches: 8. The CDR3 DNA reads TGTGCCAGCAGTCTCCAGGGGGCGCGACCTGAAGCTTTCTTT. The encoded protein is CASSLQGARPEAFF.

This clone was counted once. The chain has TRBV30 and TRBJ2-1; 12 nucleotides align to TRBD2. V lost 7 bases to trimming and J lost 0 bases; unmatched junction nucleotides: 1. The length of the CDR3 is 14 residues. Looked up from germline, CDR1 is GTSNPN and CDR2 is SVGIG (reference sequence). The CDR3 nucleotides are TGTGCCTTGACTAGCGGGAGCTCCTACAATGAGCAGTTCTTC. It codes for CALTSGSSYNEQFF.

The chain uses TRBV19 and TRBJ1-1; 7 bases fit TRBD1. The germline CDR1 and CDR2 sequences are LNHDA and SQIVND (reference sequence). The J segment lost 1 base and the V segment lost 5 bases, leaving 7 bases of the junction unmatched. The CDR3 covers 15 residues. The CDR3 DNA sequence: TGTGCCAGTAGTGGAGTGGGACAGAGGAACACTGAAGCTTTCTTT. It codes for CASSGVGQRNTEAFF. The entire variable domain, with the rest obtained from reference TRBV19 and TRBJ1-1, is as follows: DGGITQSPKYLFRKEGQNVTLSCEQNLNHDAMYWYRQDPGQGLRLIYYSQIVNDFQKGDIAEGYSVSREKKESFPLTVTSAQKNPTAFYLCASSGVGQRNTEAFFGQGTRLTVV.

The DNA of the CDR3 is TGTGCCAGCACCCCTTCATTCCCCTACGAGCAGTACTTC. It translates to CASTPSFPYEQYF. The chain joins TRBV11-3 to TRBJ2-7, with unresolved D. V was clipped by 7 bases and J by 2 bases, with 12 bases between them. The CDR3 sequence is 13 residues long. The germline gives CDR1 SGHNT, CDR2 YENEEA.

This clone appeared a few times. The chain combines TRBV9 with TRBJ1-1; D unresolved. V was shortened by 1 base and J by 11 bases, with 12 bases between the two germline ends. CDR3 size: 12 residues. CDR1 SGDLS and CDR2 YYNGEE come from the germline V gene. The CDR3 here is CASSVSGSEAFF. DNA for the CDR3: TGTGCCAGCAGCGTAAGCGGATCGGAGGCTTTCTTT.

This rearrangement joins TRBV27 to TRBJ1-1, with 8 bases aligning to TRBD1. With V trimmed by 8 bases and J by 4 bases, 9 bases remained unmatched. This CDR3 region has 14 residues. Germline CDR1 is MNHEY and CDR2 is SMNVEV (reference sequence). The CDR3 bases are TGTGCCAGCGGGTCAGGGGGCGTGGGCACTGAAGCTTTCTTT. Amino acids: CASGSGGVGTEAFF.

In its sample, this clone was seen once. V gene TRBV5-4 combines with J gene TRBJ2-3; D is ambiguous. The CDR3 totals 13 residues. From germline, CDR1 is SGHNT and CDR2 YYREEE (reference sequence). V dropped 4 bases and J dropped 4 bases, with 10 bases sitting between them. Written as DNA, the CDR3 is TGTGCCAGCAGCCCGGGCGTATCAGATACGCAGTATTTT. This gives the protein CASSPGVSDTQYF.

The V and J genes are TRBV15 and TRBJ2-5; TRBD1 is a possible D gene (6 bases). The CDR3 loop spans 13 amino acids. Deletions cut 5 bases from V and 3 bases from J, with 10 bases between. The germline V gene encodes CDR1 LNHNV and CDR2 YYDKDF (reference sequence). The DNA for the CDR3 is TGTGCCACCAGCCGGGACACTAAAGAGACCCAGTACTTC. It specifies CATSRDTKETQYF. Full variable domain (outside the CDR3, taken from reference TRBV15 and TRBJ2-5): DAMVIQNPRYQVTQFGKPVTLSCSQTLNHNVMYWYQQKSSQAPKLLFHYYDKDFNNEADTPDNFQSRRPNTSFCFLDIRSPGLGDTAMYLCATSRDTKETQYFGPGTRLLVL.

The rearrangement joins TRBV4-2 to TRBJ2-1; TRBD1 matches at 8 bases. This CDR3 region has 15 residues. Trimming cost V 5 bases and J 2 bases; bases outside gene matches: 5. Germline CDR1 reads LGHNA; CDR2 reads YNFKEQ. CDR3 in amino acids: CASSTDRGPYNEQFF. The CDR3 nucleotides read TGTGCCAGCAGCACAGACAGGGGACCCTACAATGAGCAGTTCTTC.